The TCR beta chain described here comes from a study of blood T cell repertoires in COVID-19. About the study: COVID-19 samples from acute and convalescent phases originated in the United States, Italy and Spain.

Original handling: Estimated nucleated cell counts came from reference gene primer amplification. Sequenced by immunoSEQ multiplex PCR; TCRdb stores in-frame clones only, minus some. The V and J calls and the clone size are those of that table, but D and trimming were determined from the DNA. The repertoire holds roughly 190,000 clones, with more than 80% as singletons. Looked up from germline, CDR1 is PRHDT and CDR2 is FYEKMQ (reference sequence). After removal of 6 bases from V and 3 bases from J, the junction contained 4 bases not matched to a gene. The CDR3 extends over 13 amino acids. The source material was peripheral blood. The rearrangement joins TRBV13 to TRBJ2-7; 8 bases are a match to TRBD1. This receptor was identified in a woman in her sixties or seventies with acute or convalescent COVID-19. CDR3 bases: TGTGCCAGCAGATTGACAGGGGTCTACGAGCAGTACTTC. This gives the protein CASRLTGVYEQYF.